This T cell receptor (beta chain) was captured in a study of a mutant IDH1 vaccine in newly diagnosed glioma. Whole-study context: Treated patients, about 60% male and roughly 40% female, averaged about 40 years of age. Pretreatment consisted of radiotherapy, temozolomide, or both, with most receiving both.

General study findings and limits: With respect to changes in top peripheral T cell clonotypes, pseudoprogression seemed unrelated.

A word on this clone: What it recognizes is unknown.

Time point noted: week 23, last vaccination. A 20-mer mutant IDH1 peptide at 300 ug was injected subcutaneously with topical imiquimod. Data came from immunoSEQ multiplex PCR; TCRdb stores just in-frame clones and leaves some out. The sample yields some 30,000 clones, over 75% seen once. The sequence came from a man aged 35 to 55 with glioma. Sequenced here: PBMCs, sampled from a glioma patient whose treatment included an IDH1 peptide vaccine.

In nucleotides, the CDR3 is TGTGCCAGCAGTTTATCCCGGGGTTCACTACTCTACGAGCAGTACTTC. It translates to CASSLSRGSLLYEQYF. The V and J genes are TRBV27 and TRBJ2-7; maybe TRBD2 (5 bases). The CDR3 length is 16 residues. Trimming left V 0 bases short and J 3 bases short, with 15 bases between. Germline-derived CDR1 and CDR2 are MNHEY and SMNVEV (reference sequence).